This TCR beta chain was obtained from a study of control samples from healthy donors and cancer patients. Clones were read by immunoSEQ multiplex PCR, and TCRdb kept only the in-frame ones, dropping some. The table records about 410,000 clones, about 93% of them present only once. The CDR3 sequence is 16 residues long. Between the trimmed V and J ends, which lost 2 bases and 2 bases, there was a span of 16 bases. CDR1 and CDR2 from the germline V gene are MDHEN and SYDVKM. The TCR originated in a middle-aged man with head and neck cancer. The chain carries TRBV28 and TRBJ2-7, with D perhaps TRBD1 (6 bases). The material sequenced was PBMCs. In nucleotides, the CDR3 is TGTGCCAGCAGTTTAGGCCGGACAGCCAGAGCCTACGAGCAGTACTTC. It encodes CASSLGRTARAYEQYF.